This TCR beta chain was observed in a study of shared clonotypes between healthy human individuals. Of note for this clone: Its antigen is unknown.

Study results and caveats: Naive CD4 clonotypes overlapped across a handful of donors at about 5%. Estimated richness was generally greater in naive than memory subsets.

TCRdb's table, derived via immunoSEQ multiplex PCR, lists solely in-frame clones and lacks some. The repertoire holds 600,000 to 750,000 clones, more than 70% seen once, with less than 2% in the top ten. The CDR3 totals 17 residues. Germline V gene data show CDR1 as MGHRA and CDR2 as YSYEKL. J was trimmed by 4 bases and V by 4 bases; bases with no gene match: 15. The specimen sequenced was memory CD4+ T cells sorted from blood. Subset in this sample: CD45RA-negative fraction. This receptor was taken from a woman aged 25 to 39 in good health. This chain uses TRBV4-1 with TRBJ2-7, with 8 nucleotides matching TRBD1. The CDR3 loop is CASSRDSGTGLLYEQYF. DNA of the CDR3: TGCGCCAGCAGCCGGGACTCCGGGACAGGATTACTTTACGAGCAGTACTTC.